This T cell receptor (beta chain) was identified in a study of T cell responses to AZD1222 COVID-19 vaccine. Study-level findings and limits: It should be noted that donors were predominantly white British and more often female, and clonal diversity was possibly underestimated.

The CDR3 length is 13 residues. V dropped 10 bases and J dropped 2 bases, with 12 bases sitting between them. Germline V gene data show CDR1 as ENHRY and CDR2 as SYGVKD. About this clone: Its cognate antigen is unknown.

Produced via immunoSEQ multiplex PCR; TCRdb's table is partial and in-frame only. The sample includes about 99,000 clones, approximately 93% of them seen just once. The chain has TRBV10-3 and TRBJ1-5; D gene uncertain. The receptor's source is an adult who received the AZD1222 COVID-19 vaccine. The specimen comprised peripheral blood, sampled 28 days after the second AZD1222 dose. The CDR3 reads CATAPSGNQPQHF. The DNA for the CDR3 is TGTGCCACGGCCCCTTCGGGCAATCAGCCCCAGCATTTT.